This entry concerns a single T cell receptor (beta chain). This clone was counted many times. Its antigen target is currently unknown. No base quality information exists; no much larger clone differs at one position. V loses 2 bases of germline sequence and J loses 2 bases, and the interval between the two ends is 10 bases. Including cysteine and phenylalanine, the CDR3 has 14 amino acids. Only the CDR3 DNA stays, 42 bases, in frame from base 1. The germline V gene encodes CDR1 LNHDA and CDR2 SQIVND (reference sequence). Genomic DNA was the input for TRB sequencing, which was run either with the immunoSEQ assay at survey resolution or with the hsTCRB kit. In the paper's pipeline: The immunoSEQ software handled initial read processing, and the LymphoSeq R package was used for repertoire analyses. For each TRB dataset, clonality was calculated as 1 minus normalized Shannon entropy, and the Gini coefficient was computed as well. Phenotypes of unsorted samples were inferred by mapping TRB sequences from sorted subsets of the recipient or donor onto unsorted samples of the same recipient. In its TCRdb copy, this immuneACCESS table keeps in-frame sequences only and misses some clones. Where compared with another copy, unresolved V genes explain less than half of these, and the others have no known cause. That table furnishes V, J and clone size, whereas the DNA furnished D and trimming. With about 30,000 clones recorded, this sample contains no clone counted only once. 2.5% to 3% of the sample comes from the top ten.

Peripheral blood samples were provided by related bone marrow donors on the day of marrow donation. Peripheral blood and bone marrow mononuclear cells were isolated by Ficoll-Hypaque density centrifugation and were cryopreserved. These data originate in a study of T cells after posttransplantation cyclophosphamide (TCRdb year 2016). Some background on the complete study: Using TRB sequencing, the study followed how the T cell repertoire reconstituted after myeloablative bone marrow transplantation in which posttransplantation cyclophosphamide served as GVHD prophylaxis. Antigen receptor sequencing was done on samples from some 35 PTCy-treated patients and from roughly 15 related bone marrow donors of those patients. TRB sequencing was performed on blood from all 35 or so PTCy patients with 1-year posttransplant specimens. In 3 patients, TRB sequencing was also performed on up to roughly 3 more blood samples taken 2 to 5.2 years after transplant, and in several patients, pretransplant blood was also TRB-sequenced. Because TRA and TRB clonality correlated tightly in 9 samples, later TCR analyses were limited to TRB. Public TRB sequences were compared against a database of over 3,500 sequences linked to responses to pathogens, tumor antigens, self-antigens and alloantigens.

Study-wide findings and limitations: The TRB repertoires of T cells infiltrating skin or the GI tract showed only limited overlap with the TRB repertoires found in blood. Donor-recipient similarity was low at 1-2 months but rose over the first year, and later blood repertoires were often dominated by donor CD8+ memory clones. Across approximately 45 patients, TRB clonality was highly associated with recipient CMV seropositivity and CMV reactivation, and PTCy diversity was similar to diversity in CNI/methotrexate controls.

This clonotype was obtained from a woman aged 60-75 years in good health, CMV-negative, and a related stem cell transplant donor. Recombination connected TRBV19 to TRBJ2-7, with TRBD2 tentatively as D gene (6 bases match). Input material: PBMCs. The CDR3 reads CASSIFRGTYEQYF. The nucleotides are TGTGCCAGTAGTATATTTCGGGGGACCTACGAGCAGTACTTC. When the CDR3 is completed using the reference TRBV19 and TRBJ2-7 genes on either side, the full variable domain is DGGITQSPKYLFRKEGQNVTLSCEQNLNHDAMYWYRQDPGQGLRLIYYSQIVNDFQKGDIAEGYSVSREKKESFPLTVTSAQKNPTAFYLCASSIFRGTYEQYFGPGTRLTVT.